A selection of T cell receptor beta chains follows, all from one sample in a study of T cells in Graves' hyperthyroidism and ophthalmopathy. A single record per CDR3 protein comes from TCRdb applying MiXCR to the multiplex PCR reads. The sample has roughly 510,000 distinct CDR3 sequences; 46% are singletons. The material sequenced was peripheral blood or thyroid tissue (not recorded which). The receptors derive from an adult woman with Graves' disease, either hyperthyroidism or ophthalmopathy (not recorded which). CDR3s include the opening cysteine and the closing phenylalanine or tryptophan. Each record gives: V gene, J gene, CDR3 protein.

>TRBV10-3|TRBJ2-7
CAIGQGYEQCF
>TRBV7-2|TRBJ2-5
CASSLVASGGLQETQYF
>TRBV5-1|TRBJ2-7
CASSRDGQIRTYEQYF
>TRBV7-2|TRBJ1-2
CASSPQGGYGYTF
>TRBV10-3|TRBJ1-4
CAIGDRGNEKLFF
>TRBV24-1|TRBJ1-2
CATSEAGEIYGYTF
>TRBV7-3|TRBJ2-5
CASSRLPTGGYQETQYF
>TRBV15|TRBJ2-7
CATSREGNGGYEQYF
>TRBV2|TRBJ1-5
CASSEIRDPSQPQHF
>TRBV2|TRBJ1-1
CASIFQGRTEAFF